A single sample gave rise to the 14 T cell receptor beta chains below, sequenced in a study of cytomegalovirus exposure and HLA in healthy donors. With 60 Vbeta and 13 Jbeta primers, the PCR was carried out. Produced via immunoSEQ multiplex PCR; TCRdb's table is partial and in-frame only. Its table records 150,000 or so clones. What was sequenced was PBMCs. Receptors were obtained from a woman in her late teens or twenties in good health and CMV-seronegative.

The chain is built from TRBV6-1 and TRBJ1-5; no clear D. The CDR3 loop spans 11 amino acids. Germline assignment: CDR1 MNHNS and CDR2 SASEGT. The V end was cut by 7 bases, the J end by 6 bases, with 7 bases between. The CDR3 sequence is CASNSAQPQHF. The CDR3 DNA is TGTGCCAGCAATAGCGCTCAGCCCCAGCATTTT.

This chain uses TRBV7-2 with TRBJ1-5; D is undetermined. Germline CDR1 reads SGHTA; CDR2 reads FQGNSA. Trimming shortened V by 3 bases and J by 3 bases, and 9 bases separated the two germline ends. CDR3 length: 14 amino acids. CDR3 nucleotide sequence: TGTGCCAGCAGCTTGAGCGGGAACAATCAGCCCCAGCATTTT. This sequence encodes CASSLSGNNQPQHF.

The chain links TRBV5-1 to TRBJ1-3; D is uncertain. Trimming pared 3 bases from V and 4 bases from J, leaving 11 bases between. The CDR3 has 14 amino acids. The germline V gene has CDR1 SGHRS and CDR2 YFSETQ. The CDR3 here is CASSSSVSGNTIYF. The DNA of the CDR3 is TGCGCCAGCAGCTCATCGGTATCCGGAAACACCATATATTTT.

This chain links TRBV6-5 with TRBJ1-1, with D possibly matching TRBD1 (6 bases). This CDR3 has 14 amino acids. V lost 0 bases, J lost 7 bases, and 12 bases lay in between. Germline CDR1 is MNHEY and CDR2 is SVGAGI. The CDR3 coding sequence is TGTGCCAGCAGTTACTCAGGGGACATAAATGAAGCTTTCTTT. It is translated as CASSYSGDINEAFF.

Here the CDR3 reads CAISQGDGLSYEQYF. CDR3 coding DNA: TGTGCCATCAGTCAGGGGGACGGCCTTTCCTACGAGCAGTACTTC. V is TRBV10-3 and J is TRBJ2-7; TRBD1 matches 7 bases. J gave up 1 base and V 5 bases, and 8 bases lay outside the gene matches. Germline V gene sequence: CDR1 ENHRY, CDR2 SYGVKD. The CDR3 contains 15 residues.

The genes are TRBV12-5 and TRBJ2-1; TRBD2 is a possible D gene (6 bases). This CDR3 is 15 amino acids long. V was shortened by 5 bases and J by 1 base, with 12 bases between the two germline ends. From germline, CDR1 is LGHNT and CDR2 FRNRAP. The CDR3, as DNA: TGTGCTAGTGGTCCGTCGGAGGGGTCCTACAATGAGCAGTTCTTC. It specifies CASGPSEGSYNEQFF.

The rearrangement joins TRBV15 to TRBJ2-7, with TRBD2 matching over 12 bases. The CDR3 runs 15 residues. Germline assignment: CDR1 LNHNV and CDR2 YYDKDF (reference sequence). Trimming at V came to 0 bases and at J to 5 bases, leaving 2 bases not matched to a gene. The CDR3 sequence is CATSRDSSGGDEQYF. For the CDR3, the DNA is TGTGCCACCAGCAGAGATTCTAGCGGGGGGGACGAGCAGTACTTC. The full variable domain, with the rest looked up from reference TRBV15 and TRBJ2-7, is DAMVIQNPRYQVTQFGKPVTLSCSQTLNHNVMYWYQQKSSQAPKLLFHYYDKDFNNEADTPDNFQSRRPNTSFCFLDIRSPGLGDTAMYLCATSRDSSGGDEQYFGPGTRLTVT.

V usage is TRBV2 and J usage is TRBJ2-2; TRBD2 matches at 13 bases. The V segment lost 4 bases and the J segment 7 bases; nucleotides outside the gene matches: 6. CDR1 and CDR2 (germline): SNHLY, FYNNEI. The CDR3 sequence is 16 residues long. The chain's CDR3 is CASSGLAGGSGGELFF. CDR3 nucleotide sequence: TGTGCCAGCAGTGGACTAGCGGGAGGAAGTGGCGGGGAGCTGTTTTTT.

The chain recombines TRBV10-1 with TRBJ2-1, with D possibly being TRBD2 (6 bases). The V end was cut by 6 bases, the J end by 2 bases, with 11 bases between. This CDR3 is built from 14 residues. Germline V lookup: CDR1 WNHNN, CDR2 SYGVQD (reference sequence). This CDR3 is CASSLSGTYNEQFF. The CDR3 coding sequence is TGCGCCAGCAGCCTTAGCGGCACCTACAATGAGCAGTTCTTC.

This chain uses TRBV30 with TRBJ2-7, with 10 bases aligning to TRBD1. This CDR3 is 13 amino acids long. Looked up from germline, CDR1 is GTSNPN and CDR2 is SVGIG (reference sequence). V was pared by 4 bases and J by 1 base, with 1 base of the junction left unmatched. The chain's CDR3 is CAWKDRGSYEQYF. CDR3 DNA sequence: TGTGCCTGGAAGGACAGGGGGTCCTACGAGCAGTACTTC.

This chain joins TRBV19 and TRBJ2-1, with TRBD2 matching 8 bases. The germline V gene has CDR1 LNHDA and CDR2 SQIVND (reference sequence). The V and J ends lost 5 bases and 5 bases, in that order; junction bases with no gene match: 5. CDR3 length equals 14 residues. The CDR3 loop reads CASSPGLGNNEQFF. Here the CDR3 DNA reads TGTGCCAGTAGTCCGGGACTAGGAAACAATGAGCAGTTCTTC.

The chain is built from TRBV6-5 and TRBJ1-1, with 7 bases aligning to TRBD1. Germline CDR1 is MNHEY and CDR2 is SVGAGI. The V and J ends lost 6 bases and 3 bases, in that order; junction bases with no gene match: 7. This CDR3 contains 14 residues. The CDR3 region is CASSNRGADTEAFF. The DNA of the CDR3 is TGTGCCAGCAGCAACAGGGGCGCGGACACTGAAGCTTTCTTT.

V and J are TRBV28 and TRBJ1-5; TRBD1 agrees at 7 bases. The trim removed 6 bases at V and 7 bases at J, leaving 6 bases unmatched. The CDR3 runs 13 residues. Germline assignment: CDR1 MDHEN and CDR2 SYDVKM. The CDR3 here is CASSLDREQPQHF. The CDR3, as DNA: TGTGCCAGCAGCCTAGACAGGGAACAGCCCCAGCATTTT. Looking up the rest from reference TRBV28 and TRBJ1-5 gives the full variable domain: DVKVTQSSRYLVKRTGEKVFLECVQDMDHENMFWYRQDPGLGLRLIYFSYDVKMKEKGDIPEGYSVSREKKERFSLILESASTNQTSMYLCASSLDREQPQHFGDGTRLSIL.

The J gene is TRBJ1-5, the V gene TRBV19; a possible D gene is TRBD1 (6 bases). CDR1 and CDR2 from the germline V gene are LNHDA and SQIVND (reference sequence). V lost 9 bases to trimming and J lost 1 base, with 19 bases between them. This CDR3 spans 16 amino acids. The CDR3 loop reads CASRITGSDSNQPQHF. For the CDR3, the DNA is TGTGCCAGCCGAATTACAGGGTCGGACAGCAATCAGCCCCAGCATTTT.